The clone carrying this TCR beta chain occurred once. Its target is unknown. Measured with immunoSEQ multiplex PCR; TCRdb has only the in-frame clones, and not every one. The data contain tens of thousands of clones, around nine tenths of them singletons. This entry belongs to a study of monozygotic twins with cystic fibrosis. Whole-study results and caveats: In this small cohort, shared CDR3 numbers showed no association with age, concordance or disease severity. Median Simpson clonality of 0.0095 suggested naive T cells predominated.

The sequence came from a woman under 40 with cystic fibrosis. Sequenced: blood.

CDR3 amino acids: CASSHSNSETQYF. CDR3 DNA sequence: TGCGCCAGCAGCCACTCAAATTCAGAGACCCAGTACTTC. The rearrangement links TRBV4-3 to TRBJ2-5; D is unclear. The CDR3 runs to 13 residues. Trimming stripped 3 bases from V and 4 bases from J, with 9 bases between. Germline V CDR1 and CDR2: LGHNA, YSLEER.